The rows below give T cell receptor beta chains drawn from one sample of a study of beta chain features in type 1 diabetes. Clones were read by immunoSEQ multiplex PCR, and TCRdb kept only the in-frame ones, dropping some. The sample holds 160,000 or so clones, 8% to 9.5% seen once. Sequencing was done on a sample of central memory CD4+ T cells from blood. The receptors derive from a woman under 30 with type 1 diabetes. Each CDR3 is given with its conserved first and last residue. Fields, in order: D gene, clone size, J gene, V gene, CDR3 DNA, CDR3 protein. D genes are given only for firm matches. Clone size is shown for a subset of rows, as once, few, many or a class of expanded clone.

d_call: .
clone_size: .
j_call: TRBJ1-6
v_call: TRBV5-1
cdr3_nt: TGCGCCAGCAGCCCGAACAGTGGACAGCTAAATTCACCCCTCCACTTT
cdr3_aa: CASSPNSGQLNSPLHF

d_call: .
clone_size: .
j_call: TRBJ2-5
v_call: TRBV11-2
cdr3_nt: TGTGCCAGCAGCCCCCCGGGAGAGACCCAGTACTTC
cdr3_aa: CASSPPGETQYF

d_call: TRBD1
clone_size: once
j_call: TRBJ2-5
v_call: TRBV19
cdr3_nt: TGTGCCAGTAGTAGAGGGGGCCACCAAGAGACCCAGTACTTC
cdr3_aa: CASSRGGHQETQYF

d_call: .
clone_size: few
j_call: TRBJ2-1
v_call: TRBV25-1
cdr3_nt: TGTGCCAGCAGGAAACAGGGCGGAGATGAGCAGTTCTTC
cdr3_aa: CASRKQGGDEQFF

d_call: TRBD1
clone_size: few
j_call: TRBJ1-1
v_call: TRBV18
cdr3_nt: TGTGCCAGCTCACCGTACCAGGGGGCCAAAACTGAAGCTTTCTTT
cdr3_aa: CASSPYQGAKTEAFF

d_call: .
clone_size: few
j_call: TRBJ1-5
v_call: TRBV28
cdr3_nt: TGTGCCAGCAGTTTTAGCGGGAGGTATCAGCCCCAGCATTTT
cdr3_aa: CASSFSGRYQPQHF

d_call: TRBD1
clone_size: .
j_call: TRBJ2-5
v_call: TRBV4-3
cdr3_nt: TGCGCCAGCAGCCAGGGACAGGGAAGCGAGACCCAGTACTTC
cdr3_aa: CASSQGQGSETQYF

d_call: TRBD1
clone_size: few
j_call: TRBJ2-2
v_call: TRBV18
cdr3_nt: TGTGCCAGCTCACCAGAGACAGGGCTGGCTGGGGAGCTGTTTTTT
cdr3_aa: CASSPETGLAGELFF

d_call: .
clone_size: .
j_call: TRBJ2-7
v_call: TRBV7-8
cdr3_nt: TGTGCCAGCAGCTTAGGACAGACGGCCGAGCAGTACTTC
cdr3_aa: CASSLGQTAEQYF

d_call: .
clone_size: .
j_call: TRBJ2-1
v_call: TRBV11-2
cdr3_nt: TGTGCCAGCAGCTTAGGGTCTAGCACGAGCGATGAGCAGTTCTTC
cdr3_aa: CASSLGSSTSDEQFF

d_call: .
clone_size: .
j_call: TRBJ2-5
v_call: TRBV2
cdr3_nt: TGTGCCAGCTCGAGGGACACCCAAGAGACCCAGTACTTC
cdr3_aa: CASSRDTQETQYF

d_call: TRBD2
clone_size: .
j_call: TRBJ2-5
v_call: TRBV5-1
cdr3_nt: TGCGCCAGCAGCCCGACTAGCGGGGGGGCTGGGACCCAGTACTTC
cdr3_aa: CASSPTSGGAGTQYF

d_call: .
clone_size: few
j_call: TRBJ1-5
v_call: TRBV20-1
cdr3_nt: TGCAGTGGGGGAGGGGATCAGCCCCAGCATTTT
cdr3_aa: CSGGGDQPQHF

d_call: TRBD1
clone_size: few
j_call: TRBJ1-2
v_call: TRBV9
cdr3_nt: TGTGCCAGCAGCGTAGGAGAGGGGACAGGGTATGGCTACACCTTC
cdr3_aa: CASSVGEGTGYGYTF

d_call: .
clone_size: .
j_call: TRBJ1-1
v_call: TRBV29-1
cdr3_nt: TGCAGCGCGGGCCTTCTCAGGGGTGAAGCTTTCTTT
cdr3_aa: CSAGLLRGEAFF

d_call: .
clone_size: .
j_call: TRBJ2-1
v_call: TRBV10-3
cdr3_nt: TGTGCCACCTGGACAGACAATGAGCAGTTCTTC
cdr3_aa: CATWTDNEQFF

d_call: .
clone_size: .
j_call: TRBJ1-1
v_call: TRBV28
cdr3_nt: TGTGCCAGCACCCTAGGGGGTCAAGTGGACACTGAAGCTTTCTTT
cdr3_aa: CASTLGGQVDTEAFF

d_call: .
clone_size: .
j_call: TRBJ2-1
v_call: TRBV11-3
cdr3_nt: TGTGCCAGCAGCTTATCGAATGAGCAGTTCTTC
cdr3_aa: CASSLSNEQFF

d_call: .
clone_size: .
j_call: TRBJ1-2
v_call: TRBV11-1
cdr3_nt: TGTGCCAGCAGCTTAGGGACAGCGGCCGGCTACACCTTC
cdr3_aa: CASSLGTAAGYTF

d_call: TRBD1
clone_size: many
j_call: TRBJ1-1
v_call: TRBV7-8
cdr3_nt: TGTGCCAGCAGCGCCCTGGGACAGGTGAACACTGAAGCTTTCTTT
cdr3_aa: CASSALGQVNTEAFF

d_call: TRBD2
clone_size: .
j_call: TRBJ2-1
v_call: TRBV9
cdr3_nt: TGTGCCAGCAGCCCTCGACTAGCGGGTCCGACATACAATGAGCAGTTCTTC
cdr3_aa: CASSPRLAGPTYNEQFF

d_call: .
clone_size: few
j_call: TRBJ1-1
v_call: TRBV7-6
cdr3_nt: TGTGCCAGCAGCTTAGATCTGCAGATGAACACTGAAGCTTTCTTT
cdr3_aa: CASSLDLQMNTEAFF

d_call: .
clone_size: .
j_call: TRBJ1-2
v_call: TRBV7-9
cdr3_nt: TGTGCCAGCAGCTTAGCGCTCAGCGGAGGCTATGGCTACACCTTC
cdr3_aa: CASSLALSGGYGYTF

d_call: TRBD2
clone_size: few
j_call: TRBJ2-1
v_call: TRBV29-1
cdr3_nt: TGCAGCGTTGACCAACTAGCGGGAGGGCTTAATGAGCAGTTCTTC
cdr3_aa: CSVDQLAGGLNEQFF

d_call: .
clone_size: .
j_call: TRBJ2-3
v_call: TRBV11-3
cdr3_nt: TGTGCCAGCAGCTTAGGGTCTCAGGGCGCGCACACAGATACGCAGTATTTT
cdr3_aa: CASSLGSQGAHTDTQYF

d_call: .
clone_size: .
j_call: TRBJ2-7
v_call: TRBV25-1
cdr3_nt: TGTGCCAGCAGTGACCCTTACGAGCAGTACTTC
cdr3_aa: CASSDPYEQYF

d_call: .
clone_size: few
j_call: TRBJ2-5
v_call: TRBV6-5
cdr3_nt: TGTGCCAGCACCCCAGATCAAGAGACCCAGTACTTC
cdr3_aa: CASTPDQETQYF

d_call: .
clone_size: .
j_call: TRBJ1-1
v_call: TRBV2
cdr3_nt: TGTGCCAGCAGTGTTCGGGAGTGGGGCACTGAAGCTTTCTTT
cdr3_aa: CASSVREWGTEAFF

d_call: TRBD2
clone_size: .
j_call: TRBJ2-5
v_call: TRBV7-2
cdr3_nt: TGTGCCAGCAGCTTGGGGACTAGCGGGAGCCAAGAGACCCAGTACTTC
cdr3_aa: CASSLGTSGSQETQYF

d_call: .
clone_size: few
j_call: TRBJ2-7
v_call: TRBV5-1
cdr3_nt: TGCGCCAGCAGCTTTGATGGGCACGAGCAGTACTTC
cdr3_aa: CASSFDGHEQYF

d_call: .
clone_size: few
j_call: TRBJ2-5
v_call: TRBV4-1
cdr3_nt: TGCGCCAGCAGCCCGCTACAGGGAACGGAGACCCAGTACTTC
cdr3_aa: CASSPLQGTETQYF

d_call: TRBD1
clone_size: few
j_call: TRBJ2-7
v_call: TRBV18
cdr3_nt: TGTGCCAGCTCTCCGGCCGTGGGACAGGGTTCCTACGAGCAGTACTTC
cdr3_aa: CASSPAVGQGSYEQYF

d_call: .
clone_size: few
j_call: TRBJ2-7
v_call: TRBV27
cdr3_nt: TGTGCCAGCAGGTCGGGGGGCAATCTCTACGAGCAGTACTTC
cdr3_aa: CASRSGGNLYEQYF

d_call: .
clone_size: few
j_call: TRBJ1-5
v_call: TRBV19
cdr3_nt: TGTGCCAGTAGTTCGGGGTGGGGAAATCAGCCCCAGCATTTT
cdr3_aa: CASSSGWGNQPQHF

d_call: .
clone_size: few
j_call: TRBJ2-7
v_call: TRBV18
cdr3_nt: TGTGCCAGCTCCCCGGCGTCCGACTCGGAGCAGTACTTC
cdr3_aa: CASSPASDSEQYF

d_call: .
clone_size: .
j_call: TRBJ1-5
v_call: TRBV6-6
cdr3_nt: TGTGCCAGCAGTTACGATTGGAGGCAGCCCCAGCATTTT
cdr3_aa: CASSYDWRQPQHF

d_call: .
clone_size: .
j_call: TRBJ1-2
v_call: TRBV2
cdr3_nt: TGTGCCAGCAGTGAAGCGCTCGGGAGCTATGGCTACACCTTC
cdr3_aa: CASSEALGSYGYTF

d_call: .
clone_size: .
j_call: TRBJ2-7
v_call: TRBV6-5
cdr3_nt: TGTGCCAGCAGAAGGACAGTTTCTACGTACGAGCAGTACTTC
cdr3_aa: CASRRTVSTYEQYF

d_call: .
clone_size: many
j_call: TRBJ2-3
v_call: TRBV9
cdr3_nt: TGTGCCAGCAGCGTAGATCCCGTCGATACGCAGTATTTT
cdr3_aa: CASSVDPVDTQYF

d_call: .
clone_size: few
j_call: TRBJ2-7
v_call: TRBV7-2
cdr3_nt: TGTGCCAGCAACTCTCAGGGGCCCTCCTACGAGCAGTACTTC
cdr3_aa: CASNSQGPSYEQYF

d_call: .
clone_size: few
j_call: TRBJ1-1
v_call: TRBV20-1
cdr3_nt: TGCAGTGCTAGAGGGAGTGCTGAAGCTTTCTTT
cdr3_aa: CSARGSAEAFF

d_call: TRBD2
clone_size: .
j_call: TRBJ2-1
v_call: TRBV14
cdr3_nt: TGTGCCAGCAGCCAATGGACTAGCGGGAGGGATGAGCAGTTCTTC
cdr3_aa: CASSQWTSGRDEQFF

d_call: .
clone_size: .
j_call: TRBJ2-6
v_call: TRBV18
cdr3_nt: TGTGCCAGCTCACCTGGGCCCTACTCTGGGGCCAACGTCCTGACTTTC
cdr3_aa: CASSPGPYSGANVLTF

d_call: TRBD1
clone_size: .
j_call: TRBJ1-1
v_call: TRBV29-1
cdr3_nt: TGCAGCGCCATTCCCTCGGGACAGGGTGTAACTGAAGCTTTCTTT
cdr3_aa: CSAIPSGQGVTEAFF

d_call: .
clone_size: few
j_call: TRBJ2-3
v_call: TRBV9
cdr3_nt: TGTGCCAGCAGCGTAGCTAGTCCCGATACGCAGTATTTT
cdr3_aa: CASSVASPDTQYF

d_call: .
clone_size: .
j_call: TRBJ1-2
v_call: TRBV28
cdr3_nt: TGTGCCAGCACCGGAGTCCGAGGTGGCGCCTATGGCTACACCTTC
cdr3_aa: CASTGVRGGAYGYTF

d_call: TRBD1
clone_size: few
j_call: TRBJ1-2
v_call: TRBV6-6
cdr3_nt: TGTGCCAGCAACGAACCGGGACAGGGGGACTATGGCTACACCTTC
cdr3_aa: CASNEPGQGDYGYTF

d_call: .
clone_size: few
j_call: TRBJ1-2
v_call: TRBV28
cdr3_nt: TGTGCCAGCAGTCCCCCTTTTGGACAGCGACCCCTTGGCTACACCTTC
cdr3_aa: CASSPPFGQRPLGYTF

d_call: .
clone_size: .
j_call: TRBJ1-4
v_call: TRBV29-1
cdr3_nt: TGCAGCGTTCGGTCGGATGAAAAACTGTTTTTT
cdr3_aa: CSVRSDEKLFF

d_call: TRBD1
clone_size: .
j_call: TRBJ2-4
v_call: TRBV4-2
cdr3_nt: TGTGCCAGCAGCCGGGTGGGGACAGACCTAAACATTCAGTACTTC
cdr3_aa: CASSRVGTDLNIQYF

d_call: .
clone_size: .
j_call: TRBJ1-5
v_call: TRBV28
cdr3_nt: TGTGCCAGCAGTTTGCGCTTAGGGGAAGGGAATCAGCCCCAGCATTTT
cdr3_aa: CASSLRLGEGNQPQHF

d_call: TRBD2
clone_size: .
j_call: TRBJ2-7
v_call: TRBV7-2
cdr3_nt: TGTGCCAGCAGCTTAGCCGGCGGGAGGGCTCCCTACGAGCAGTACTTC
cdr3_aa: CASSLAGGRAPYEQYF

d_call: .
clone_size: .
j_call: TRBJ2-7
v_call: TRBV7-9
cdr3_nt: TGTGCCAGCAGCCAATCCCACAGGGCCCACGAGCAGTACTTC
cdr3_aa: CASSQSHRAHEQYF

d_call: .
clone_size: .
j_call: TRBJ1-2
v_call: TRBV20-1
cdr3_nt: TGCAGTGCTACTAGACAGCTCCTCTACACCTTC
cdr3_aa: CSATRQLLYTF

d_call: .
clone_size: few
j_call: TRBJ1-2
v_call: TRBV27
cdr3_nt: TGTGCCAGCAGTCCCCGCAGGGAGGGGAATGGCTACACCTTC
cdr3_aa: CASSPRREGNGYTF

d_call: .
clone_size: .
j_call: TRBJ1-5
v_call: TRBV7-2
cdr3_nt: TGTGCCAGCAGCCCCGGGGGAGTACGGCAGCCCCAGCATTTT
cdr3_aa: CASSPGGVRQPQHF

d_call: TRBD2
clone_size: few
j_call: TRBJ2-5
v_call: TRBV28
cdr3_nt: TGTGCCAGCAGTGGAGCCGGGACTAGCGGCGAGACCCAGTACTTC
cdr3_aa: CASSGAGTSGETQYF

d_call: .
clone_size: few
j_call: TRBJ2-1
v_call: TRBV28
cdr3_nt: TGTGCCAGCAGCCCCACTCCCTCCGTCGATGAGCAGTTCTTC
cdr3_aa: CASSPTPSVDEQFF

d_call: .
clone_size: few
j_call: TRBJ2-3
v_call: TRBV9
cdr3_nt: TGTGCCAGCAGCGTAGTCGGAGATAGCACAGATACGCAGTATTTT
cdr3_aa: CASSVVGDSTDTQYF

d_call: TRBD2
clone_size: .
j_call: TRBJ2-7
v_call: TRBV7-2
cdr3_nt: TGTGCCAGCAGCTTCCCTTCAGCGGGAGTTTTCGACGAGCAGTACTTC
cdr3_aa: CASSFPSAGVFDEQYF